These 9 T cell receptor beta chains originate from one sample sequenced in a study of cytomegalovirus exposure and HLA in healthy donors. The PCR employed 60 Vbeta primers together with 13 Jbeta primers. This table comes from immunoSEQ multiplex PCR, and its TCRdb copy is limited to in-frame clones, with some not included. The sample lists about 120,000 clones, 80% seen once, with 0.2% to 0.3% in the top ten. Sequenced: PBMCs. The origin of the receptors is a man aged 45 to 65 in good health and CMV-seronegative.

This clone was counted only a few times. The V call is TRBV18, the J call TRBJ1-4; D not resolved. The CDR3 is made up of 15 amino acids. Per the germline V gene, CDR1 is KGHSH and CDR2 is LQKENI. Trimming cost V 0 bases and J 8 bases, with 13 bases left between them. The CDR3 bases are TGTGCCAGCTCACCACCGGTACAATCGGGAGAAAAACTGTTTTTT. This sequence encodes CASSPPVQSGEKLFF.

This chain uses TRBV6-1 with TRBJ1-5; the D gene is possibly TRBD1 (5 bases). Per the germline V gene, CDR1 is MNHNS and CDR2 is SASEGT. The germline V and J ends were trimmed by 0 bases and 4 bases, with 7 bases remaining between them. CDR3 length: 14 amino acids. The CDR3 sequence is CASSEAGGNQPQHF. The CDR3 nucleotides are TGTGCCAGCAGTGAAGCGGGGGGGAATCAGCCCCAGCATTTT.

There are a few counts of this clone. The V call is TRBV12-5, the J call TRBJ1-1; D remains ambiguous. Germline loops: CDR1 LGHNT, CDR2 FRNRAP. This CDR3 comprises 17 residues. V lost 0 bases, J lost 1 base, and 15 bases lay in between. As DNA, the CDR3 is TGTGCTAGTGGTTTGGTCCTCGGTGGTGGGCAGAACACTGAAGCTTTCTTT. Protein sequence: CASGLVLGGGQNTEAFF.

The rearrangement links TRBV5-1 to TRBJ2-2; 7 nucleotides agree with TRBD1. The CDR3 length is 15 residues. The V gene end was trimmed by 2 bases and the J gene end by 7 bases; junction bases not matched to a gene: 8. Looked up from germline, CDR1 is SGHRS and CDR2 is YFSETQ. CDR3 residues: CASSLDRADSGELFF. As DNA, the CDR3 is TGCGCCAGCAGCTTAGACAGGGCGGATAGCGGGGAGCTGTTTTTT.

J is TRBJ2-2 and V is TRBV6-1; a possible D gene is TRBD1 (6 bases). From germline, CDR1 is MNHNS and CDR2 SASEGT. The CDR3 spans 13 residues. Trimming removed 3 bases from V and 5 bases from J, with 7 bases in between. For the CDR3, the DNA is TGTGCCAGCAGTGAGACAGGTACCGGGGAGCTGTTTTTT. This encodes CASSETGTGELFF.

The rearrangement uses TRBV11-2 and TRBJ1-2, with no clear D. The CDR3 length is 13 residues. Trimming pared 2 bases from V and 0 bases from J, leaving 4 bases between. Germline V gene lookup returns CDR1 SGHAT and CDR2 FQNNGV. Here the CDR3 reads CASSLTANYGYTF. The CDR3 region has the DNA TGTGCCAGCAGCTTAACAGCTAACTATGGCTACACCTTC.

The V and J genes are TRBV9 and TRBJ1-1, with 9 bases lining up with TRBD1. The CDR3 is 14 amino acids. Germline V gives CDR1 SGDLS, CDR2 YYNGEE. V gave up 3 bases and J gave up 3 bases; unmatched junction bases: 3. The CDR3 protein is CASSGTGGHTEAFF. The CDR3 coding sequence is TGTGCCAGCAGCGGCACAGGGGGCCACACTGAAGCTTTCTTT.

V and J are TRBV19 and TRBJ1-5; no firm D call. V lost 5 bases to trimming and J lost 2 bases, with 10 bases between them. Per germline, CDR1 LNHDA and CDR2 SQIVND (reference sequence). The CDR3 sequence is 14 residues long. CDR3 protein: CASSLPLGNQPQHF. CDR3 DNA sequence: TGTGCCAGTAGTTTACCATTAGGCAATCAGCCCCAGCATTTT.

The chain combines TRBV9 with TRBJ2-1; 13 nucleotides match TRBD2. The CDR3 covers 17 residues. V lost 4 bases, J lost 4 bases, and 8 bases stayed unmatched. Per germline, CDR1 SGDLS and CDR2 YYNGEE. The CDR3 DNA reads TGTGCCAGCAGCATCTCGACTAGCGGGGGGCTGTACAATGAGCAGTTCTTC. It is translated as CASSISTSGGLYNEQFF.